This TCR beta chain is from a study of TIL therapy for anti-PD-1-resistant metastatic lung cancer. Germline V gene sequence: CDR1 LGHNA, CDR2 YSLEER. The CDR3 is made up of 14 amino acids. Trimming at V came to 5 bases and at J to 4 bases, leaving 7 bases not matched to a gene. The immunoSEQ assay was v3. Method: immunoSEQ multiplex PCR; TCRdb's copy keeps in-frame clones and lacks some. The table records about 50,000 clones, 70% to 90% of them present only once. Sample time point: pre-treatment sample, taken before nivolumab and TIL therapy. Enrollment ran from late 2017 to early 2020. This TCR was sampled from a person between 25 and 80 years old with non-small cell lung cancer. The sample was blood, taken at baseline. The V call is TRBV4-3, the J call TRBJ2-7, with 8 bases that match TRBD1. This CDR3 is CASSFRDRPYEQYF. As DNA, the CDR3 is TGCGCCAGCAGCTTCCGGGACAGGCCTTACGAGCAGTACTTC.